This T cell receptor (beta chain) was sequenced in a study of identical twins (dated by TCRdb to the mid-2010s). For the study in its entirety: To test whether fetal clonotypes persist, the study used deep sequencing on TCR alpha and beta repertoires from monozygotic twins, unrelated adults of various ages, and cord blood. To rule out contamination, replicate twin experiments were performed at different times with different library preparation protocols. Points the paper makes about the study in general: Compared with coincidental sharing between unrelated individuals, out-of-frame TCR alpha sequences shared between twins had an excess of sequences with low generation probability. Abundant cord blood beta clonotypes had fewer insertions, young adult naive repertoires showed a similar but weaker trend, and memory repertoires showed no such trend. Excess twin sharing in beta out-of-frame sequences was weaker because fewer shared sequences lowered the signal-to-noise ratio. In monozygotic twins, recombination models systematically underestimated out-of-frame TCR alpha sharing, but the models matched the sharing seen between unrelated individuals. Zero-insertion analyses could be partly confounded by invariant T cells such as MAIT and iNKT, although diverse VJ usage argued against such confounding for most clonotypes. Because the same donors could not be followed over many years, the conclusions relied on cross-sectional statistical analysis.

Including cysteine and phenylalanine, the CDR3 has 16 amino acids. Only the CDR3 portion is preserved as DNA: 48 bases, with reading frame beginning at the first base. V trim: 6 bases; J trim: 2 bases; unmatched bases: 9. CDR1 and CDR2 were assigned from the germline V gene as SGHTA and FQGNSA. Every donor in the study was a healthy Caucasian. Three pairs of female monozygotic twins, all aged about 18 to 30 years, made up the twin cohort. Positive isolation kits from Invitrogen were used to isolate the CD4+ and CD8+ T cell populations. Details on this clonotype: This clone's antigen is unknown. No base quality information exists; no much larger clone differs at one position.

Library method: 5' RACE. The sequencer listed for this sample is Illumina HiSeq 2000. Template switching added a universal primer binding site, and the final cDNA carried a unique molecular identifier that allowed TCR cDNA molecules to be counted accurately. Specific primers in the conserved constant-segment region were used to synthesize first-strand cDNA for TCR alpha and beta chains. To control for contamination, every cDNA library carried two barcodes: a SMART-Mk sample barcode plus Illumina barcodes. TruSeq adapter sequences along with Illumina sample barcodes were introduced in two successive PCR steps. Sequencing of the TCR alpha and beta cDNA libraries was done on the Illumina HiSeq platform using custom primers. The paper's processing steps were these. Raw reads were processed with MiGEC to extract unique molecular identifiers, and MiXCR was used to determine CDR3 positions. For each individual, recombination models were inferred using an EM algorithm with the repgenHMM and IGoR tools. The analysis of shared clonotypes was done with the tcR package in R, with sharing normalized by the product of cloneset sizes. To study raw recombination free of thymic and clonal selection effects, out-of-frame nonproductive sequences were analyzed. Clones were called with MiXCR by TCRdb after fastp trimmed the public reads at Q25, and only in-frame beta chains were retained. Rows are unified per CDR3 protein, each entry keeping the most common DNA and genes. TCRdb, not the authors, supplied the V and J calls. The sample table holds 500,000 or so distinct CDR3 sequences, of which 12% to 15% were seen once. Together, the top ten hold around 0.48% of the sample.

In addition, the sample was reused for a study of yellow fever vaccine responses in identical twins. Drawing on the second study: The authors reported that the T cell response to vaccination in identical twins appeared partly convergent and partly personalized. Focusing on identical twins, the study followed the T cell clones that responded to the vaccine, and did so with precision.

The clonotype was recovered from a woman under 30 in good health. The V gene is TRBV7-2 and the J gene is TRBJ2-3; TRBD1 matches 9 bases in the middle. Specimen: CD4+ T cells sorted from blood. The CDR3 here reads CASRELGQGITDTQYF. The nucleotides are TGTGCCAGCAGGGAACTGGGACAGGGCATCACAGATACGCAGTATTTT.